The rows below give T cell receptor beta chains drawn from one sample of a study of T cells in localized non-small cell lung cancer. Assay used: immunoSEQ multiplex PCR; TCRdb lists only in-frame clones, some missing. The sample holds tens of thousands of clones, around 80% seen once. Sequences were derived from peripheral blood, sampled before any cancer treatment. The receptors were gathered from a male donor aged 60 or over with stage II squamous cell lung carcinoma. The CDR3 runs from the conserved cysteine through the conserved F or W. The D gene is left open where the match is weak. Clone size, where shown, is once, few, many, or a class for clones that have expanded.

TRBJ2-7 | TRBV30 | . | . | TGTGCCTGGAAAATGGGCGCGAGAGCCTACGAGCAGTACTTC | CAWKMGARAYEQYF
TRBJ2-2 | TRBV5-1 | . | . | TGCGCCAGCAGCGTCCCAGTAGGGAACACCGGGGAGCTGTTTTTT | CASSVPVGNTGELFF
TRBJ1-5 | TRBV5-5 | . | . | TGTGCCAGCAGCTTGAGAGCAGATAGTCAGCCCCAGCATTTT | CASSLRADSQPQHF
TRBJ2-1 | TRBV29-1 | . | few | TGCAGCGTTGCTTACAATGAGCAGTTCTTC | CSVAYNEQFF
TRBJ2-6 | TRBV6-1 | . | once | TGTGCCAGCAGTGAAGCGGAGGGTTTCCCTGGGGCCAACGTCCTGACTTTC | CASSEAEGFPGANVLTF
TRBJ2-5 | TRBV7-2 | . | . | TGTGCCAGCAGCTTGGTCATTCACCAAGAGACCCAGTACTTC | CASSLVIHQETQYF
TRBJ2-2 | TRBV5-1 | . | . | TGCGCCAGCAGCGGGGGGCACCGGGAGCTGTTTTTT | CASSGGHRELFF
TRBJ1-2 | TRBV7-6 | . | . | TGTGCCAGCAGCTTAGGGTCGGGCGGGTTGTATGGCTACACCTTC | CASSLGSGGLYGYTF
TRBJ1-1 | TRBV2 | TRBD1 | . | TGTGCCAGCAGATCTGACAGGGGACGGAACACTGAAGCTTTCTTT | CASRSDRGRNTEAFF
TRBJ2-5 | TRBV30 | TRBD1 | . | TGTGCCTGGGCCGGGACAGGGAGTAGGGAGACCCAGTACTTC | CAWAGTGSRETQYF
TRBJ1-3 | TRBV19 | . | . | TGTGCCAGTAGTATAGAAGGGGCGGCTGGAAACACCATATATTTT | CASSIEGAAGNTIYF
TRBJ2-7 | TRBV2 | TRBD1 | . | TGTGCCAGCAGTGTGGGCGGGACAGGGCAATACGAGCAGTACTTC | CASSVGGTGQYEQYF
TRBJ1-4 | TRBV4-2 | . | . | TGTGCCAGCAGCCAGGCCCTTGGGGGTGAAAAACTGTTTTTT | CASSQALGGEKLFF
TRBJ1-2 | TRBV7-8 | . | few | TGTGCCAGCAGCTTAGGGTCAGCAGGGAGAAGCTACACCTTC | CASSLGSAGRSYTF
TRBJ1-5 | TRBV2 | TRBD1 | few | TGTGCCAGCAGGGGACAGGTTCCTCAGCCCCAGCATTTT | CASRGQVPQPQHF
TRBJ2-1 | TRBV4-1 | TRBD1 | . | TGCGCCAGCAGCCAAGACATAGGACAGGGGGCCCACTCCTGGGATGAGCAGTTCTTC | CASSQDIGQGAHSWDEQFF
TRBJ1-2 | TRBV7-3 | TRBD1 | . | TGTGCCAGCAGCGACAGGGCAAACTATGGCTACACCTTC | CASSDRANYGYTF
TRBJ2-5 | TRBV9 | TRBD2 | . | TGTGCCAGCAGCCCTTGGACTAGCGGGAGGCAAGAGACCCAGTACTTC | CASSPWTSGRQETQYF
TRBJ2-5 | TRBV10-3 | TRBD2 | . | TGTGCCATCAGTCCGGGACTAACGAATCGTCAAGAGACCCAGTACTTC | CAISPGLTNRQETQYF
TRBJ2-3 | TRBV5-5 | . | once | TGTGCCAGCAGCTTAAGGGGGAGTAGCCCAGATACGCAGTATTTT | CASSLRGSSPDTQYF
TRBJ2-2 | TRBV18 | . | . | TGTGCCAGCTCACTACGGGGAGTAGTTACCGGGGAGCTGTTTTTT | CASSLRGVVTGELFF
TRBJ1-6 | TRBV7-3 | TRBD1 | . | TGTGCCAGCAGCTCGACAGGGTCCCGTTCACCCCTCCACTTT | CASSSTGSRSPLHF